The 30 T cell receptor beta chains below all came from one sample that was sequenced in a study of CXCR3-negative and CXCR3-positive naive CD8 T cells. Study results and limitations: Naive cells positive for CXCR3 carried more hydrophobic TRB CDR3s than CXCR3-negative ones.

What these receptors recognize is not known. The libraries of TRB cDNA were constructed through 5' RACE using UMI labels. TCRdb reprocessed the 5' RACE reads and reports one entry per CDR3 protein, with no DNA. This sample's table reports tens of thousands of distinct CDR3 sequences. The sequenced sample was naive CXCR3+ CD8+ T cells from blood. The subset denotes: CD45RO-CCR7+CD27+CD95- naive CD8+ T cells expressing CXCR3 (TNR3+). The origin of the receptors is a human donor in good health. Some clones in this sample may be carry-over from other donors' samples.

The CDR3 loop reads CASSWASGGPGYNEQFF. The genes are TRBV25-1 and TRBJ2-1; as DNA is missing, the TRBD2 call by TCRdb cannot be tested. The length of the CDR3 is 17 residues. The V gene's germline CDR1 is MGHDK and CDR2 SYGVNS.

V gene TRBV29-1 combines with J gene TRBJ2-7. From germline, CDR1 is SQVTM and CDR2 ANQGSEA. The CDR3 sequence is 13 residues long. The CDR3 loop reads CSVGSDGTYEQYF.

The CDR3 here is CASSLAAQETQYF. V gene TRBV7-9 combines with J gene TRBJ2-5. Germline loops: CDR1 SEHNR, CDR2 FQNEAQ (reference sequence). The CDR3 has 13 residues.

The V and J genes are TRBV29-1 and TRBJ2-5; with no DNA, the TCRdb D assignment of TRBD1 cannot be verified. Germline CDR1 and CDR2: SQVTM and ANQGSEA. The CDR3 covers 13 residues. The CDR3 sequence: CSVEGRGRETQYF.

This chain uses TRBV29-1 with TRBJ2-3; the TRBD2 assignment by TCRdb is unverifiable without DNA. The CDR3 is made up of 13 amino acids. The germline V gene has CDR1 SQVTM and CDR2 ANQGSEA. CDR3 loop: CSVDGGSTDTQYF.

The rearrangement joins TRBV4-2 to TRBJ2-1; the D call from TCRdb, TRBD1, cannot be confirmed without DNA. The CDR3 has 13 amino acids. The germline gives CDR1 LGHNA, CDR2 YNFKEQ. CDR3 protein: CASSQAPGDEQFF.

This chain connects TRBV7-9 to TRBJ2-7; TCRdb's D gene call, TRBD1, goes unchecked for lack of DNA. From germline, CDR1 is SEHNR and CDR2 FQNEAQ (reference sequence). CDR3 length equals 15 residues. This CDR3 is CASSSGQGDPYEQYF.

The rearrangement joins TRBV4-3 to TRBJ2-7. This CDR3 is 16 amino acids long. CDR1 LGHNA and CDR2 YSLEER come from the germline V gene. The chain's CDR3 is CTSSQDSSSSSYEQYF.

The chain is built from TRBV7-3 and TRBJ2-3; TCRdb names TRBD2, which stays unverified in the absence of DNA. CDR1 SGHTA and CDR2 FQGTGA come from the germline V gene. This CDR3 region has 14 residues. CDR3 in amino acids: CASSSRLPPDTQYF.

The rearrangement links TRBV12-3 or TRBV12-4 to TRBJ2-1. This CDR3 is 15 amino acids long. The CDR3 sequence: CASSPDNHKDNEQFF.

CDR3 sequence reads: CASSLMGNWADYGYTF. This chain uses TRBV12-3 or TRBV12-4 with TRBJ1-2. The CDR3 runs 16 residues.

CDR3 sequence reads: CASSRTGFDTGELFF. The chain combines TRBV14 with TRBJ2-2; TCRdb returns TRBD1, unconfirmable since there is no DNA. CDR3 size: 15 residues. CDR1 is SGHDN, CDR2 FVKESK, per germline. Variable domain in full (rest from reference TRBV14 and TRBJ2-2): EAGVTQFPSHSVIEKGQTVTLRCDPISGHDNLYWYRRVMGKEIKFLLHFVKESKQDESGMPNNRFLAERTGGTYSTLKVQPAELEDSGVYFCASSRTGFDTGELFFGEGSRLTVL.

The V and J genes are TRBV15 and TRBJ2-1; TCRdb returns TRBD1, unconfirmable since there is no DNA. The CDR3 length is 14 residues. Germline lookup yields CDR1 LNHNV and CDR2 YYDKDF (reference sequence). CDR3 sequence reads: CATSGKADNNEQFF. The whole variable domain, remainder taken from reference TRBV15 and TRBJ2-1, is DAMVIQNPRYQVTQFGKPVTLSCSQTLNHNVMYWYQQKSSQAPKLLFHYYDKDFNNEADTPDNFQSRRPNTSFCFLDIRSPGLGDTAMYLCATSGKADNNEQFFGPGTRLTVL.

V and J are TRBV28 and TRBJ2-7; with no DNA, the TCRdb D assignment of TRBD2 cannot be verified. The V gene's germline CDR1 is MDHEN and CDR2 SYDVKM. The CDR3 runs to 14 residues. CDR3 sequence: CASSFPGLLYEQYF.

The chain has TRBV20-1 and TRBJ2-2. Germline V gene data show CDR1 as DFQATT and CDR2 as SNEGSKA (reference sequence). The CDR3 sequence is 14 residues long. The CDR3 loop reads CSALEFSNTGELFF.

The chain joins TRBV4-3 to TRBJ2-7; TCRdb picks TRBD2, but there is no DNA to check that call. The CDR3 runs 12 residues. Germline V CDR1 and CDR2: LGHNA, YSLEER. CDR3 loop: CASWRASYEQYF.

The J gene is TRBJ2-3, the V gene TRBV15; no DNA is available, so the TRBD1 call from TCRdb remains unchecked. The CDR3 is 14 amino acids. Germline CDR1 and CDR2: LNHNV and YYDKDF (reference sequence). CDR3 sequence reads: CATSPGPGTDTQYF.

The chain uses TRBV12-3 or TRBV12-4 and TRBJ1-1. There are 12 residues in the CDR3. The CDR3 sequence: CASSLLATEAFF.

CDR3 sequence: CASSPRGYEQFF. J is TRBJ2-1 and V is TRBV28; TCRdb's D gene call, TRBD1, goes unchecked for lack of DNA. In germline, CDR1 is MDHEN, CDR2 SYDVKM. This CDR3 contains 12 residues.

The CDR3 protein is CASSKRGGLELFF. This chain joins TRBV4-3 and TRBJ2-2; checking the TCRdb D call of TRBD2 is not possible without DNA. Per the germline V gene, CDR1 is LGHNA and CDR2 is YSLEER. The CDR3 spans 13 residues.

This chain links TRBV28 with TRBJ2-5. Germline assignment: CDR1 MDHEN and CDR2 SYDVKM. The CDR3 extends over 13 amino acids. The CDR3 loop reads CASSSTNQETQYF.

The CDR3 reads CASGRDRALNQPQHF. This chain links TRBV6-2 or TRBV6-3 with TRBJ1-5; TCRdb indicates TRBD1, and absent DNA this call remains unverified. Germline CDR1 MNHEY, CDR2 SVGEGT. The CDR3 is 15 amino acids.

The V call is TRBV7-9, the J call TRBJ1-1. CDR3 length equals 15 residues. The germline CDR1 and CDR2 sequences are SEHNR and FQNEAQ (reference sequence). This CDR3 reads CASSLAALGGTEAFF.

The chain couples TRBV29-1 to TRBJ2-2; the TRBD2 assignment by TCRdb is unverifiable without DNA. The CDR3 sequence is 14 residues long. The germline V gene encodes CDR1 SQVTM and CDR2 ANQGSEA. CDR3 protein: CSVATSGYTGELFF.

The J gene is TRBJ1-1, the V gene TRBV7-9. Germline assignment: CDR1 SEHNR and CDR2 FQNEAQ (reference sequence). The CDR3 length is 13 residues. The chain's CDR3 is CASSLGRNTEAFF.

CDR3 amino acids: CASSYYTGGTEAFF. The chain employs TRBV4-1 and TRBJ1-1; the D call of TRBD1 rests on TCRdb alone, since no DNA is present to check it. CDR3 length: 14 amino acids. Looked up from germline, CDR1 is MGHRA and CDR2 is YSYEKL.

V is TRBV9 and J is TRBJ2-7; the D gene TCRdb calls, TRBD1, cannot be checked with no DNA. Looked up from germline, CDR1 is SGDLS and CDR2 is YYNGEE. There are 17 residues in the CDR3. CDR3 protein: CASSENTGTGSSYEQYF.

The V and J genes are TRBV6-2 or TRBV6-3 and TRBJ2-2. The CDR3 consists of 13 residues. Germline CDR1 MNHEY, CDR2 SVGEGT. The CDR3: CASSLLVTGELFF.

This chain connects TRBV29-1 to TRBJ1-4. Germline lookup yields CDR1 SQVTM and CDR2 ANQGSEA. The length of the CDR3 is 13 residues. The CDR3 sequence: CSVVVSRGEKLFF.

The rearrangement uses TRBV6-5 and TRBJ2-5; lacking DNA, the TRBD2 call made by TCRdb goes unchecked. Germline V CDR1 and CDR2: MNHEY, SVGAGI. CDR3 size: 21 residues. Here the CDR3 reads CASSYQPSLAGGDVVQETQYF.